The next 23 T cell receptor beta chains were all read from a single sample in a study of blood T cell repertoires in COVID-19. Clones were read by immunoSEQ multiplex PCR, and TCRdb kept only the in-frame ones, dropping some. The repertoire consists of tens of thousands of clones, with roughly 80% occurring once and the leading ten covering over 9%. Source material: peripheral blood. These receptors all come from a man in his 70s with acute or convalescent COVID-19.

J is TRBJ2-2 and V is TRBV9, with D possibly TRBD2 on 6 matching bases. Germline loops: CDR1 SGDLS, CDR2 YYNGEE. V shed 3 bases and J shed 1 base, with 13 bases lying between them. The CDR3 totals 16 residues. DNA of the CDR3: TGTGCCAGCAGCGAAGTGGGGGGACGGAACACCGGGGAGCTGTTTTTT. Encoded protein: CASSEVGGRNTGELFF.

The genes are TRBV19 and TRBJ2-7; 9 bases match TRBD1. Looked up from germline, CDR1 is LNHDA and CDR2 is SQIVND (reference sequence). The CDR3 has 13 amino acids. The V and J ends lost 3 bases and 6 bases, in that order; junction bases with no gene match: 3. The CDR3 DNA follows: TGTGCCAGTAGTATCGGGACAGGGACCGAGCAGTACTTC. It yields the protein CASSIGTGTEQYF.

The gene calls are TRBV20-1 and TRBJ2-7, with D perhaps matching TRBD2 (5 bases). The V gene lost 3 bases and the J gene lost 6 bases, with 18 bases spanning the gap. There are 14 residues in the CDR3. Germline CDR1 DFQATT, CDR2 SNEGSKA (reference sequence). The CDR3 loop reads CSASSPSTHAEQYV. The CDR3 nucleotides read TGCAGTGCTAGTTCCCCTAGCACACATGCCGAGCAGTACGTC.

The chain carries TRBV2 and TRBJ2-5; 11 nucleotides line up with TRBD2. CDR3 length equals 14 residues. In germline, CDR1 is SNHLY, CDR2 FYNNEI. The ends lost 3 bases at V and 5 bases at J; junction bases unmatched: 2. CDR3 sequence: CASSDRLAGETQYF. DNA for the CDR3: TGTGCCAGCAGTGATCGACTAGCGGGGGAGACCCAGTACTTC.

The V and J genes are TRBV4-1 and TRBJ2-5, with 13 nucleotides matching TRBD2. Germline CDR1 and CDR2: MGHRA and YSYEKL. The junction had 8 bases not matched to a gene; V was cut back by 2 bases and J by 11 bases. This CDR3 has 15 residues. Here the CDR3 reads CASSQTGGLAGVQYF. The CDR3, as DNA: TGCGCCAGCAGCCAAACGGGCGGACTAGCGGGGGTTCAGTACTTC.

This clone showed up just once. DNA for the CDR3: TGTGCCAGCTCACCACGGGGATGGGGCGGTGAAAAACTGTTTTTT. The encoded protein is CASSPRGWGGEKLFF. The genes are TRBV18 and TRBJ1-4; D might be TRBD1 (5 bases). Germline-derived CDR1 and CDR2 are KGHSH and LQKENI. Trimming pared 1 base from V and 7 bases from J, leaving 13 bases between. The CDR3 is made up of 15 amino acids.

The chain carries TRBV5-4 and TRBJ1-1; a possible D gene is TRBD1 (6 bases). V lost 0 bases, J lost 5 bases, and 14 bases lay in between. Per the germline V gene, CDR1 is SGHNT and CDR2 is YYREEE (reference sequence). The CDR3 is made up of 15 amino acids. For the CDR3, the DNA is TGTGCCAGCAGCTTGGCCGGGACGAGGGGGACTGAAGCTTTCTTT. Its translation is CASSLAGTRGTEAFF.

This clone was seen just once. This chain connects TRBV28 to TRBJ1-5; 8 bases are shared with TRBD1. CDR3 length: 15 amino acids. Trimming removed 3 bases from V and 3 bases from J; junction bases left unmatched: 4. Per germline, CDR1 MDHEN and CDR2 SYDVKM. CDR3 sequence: CASSFQDRDNQPQHF. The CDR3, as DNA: TGTGCCAGCAGTTTTCAGGACAGGGACAATCAGCCCCAGCATTTT.

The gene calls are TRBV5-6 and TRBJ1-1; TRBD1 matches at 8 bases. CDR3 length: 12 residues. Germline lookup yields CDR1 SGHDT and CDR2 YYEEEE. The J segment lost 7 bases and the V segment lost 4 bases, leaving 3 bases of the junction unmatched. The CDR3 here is CASSIGTGEAFF. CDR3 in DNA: TGTGCCAGCAGCATTGGGACAGGTGAAGCTTTCTTT.

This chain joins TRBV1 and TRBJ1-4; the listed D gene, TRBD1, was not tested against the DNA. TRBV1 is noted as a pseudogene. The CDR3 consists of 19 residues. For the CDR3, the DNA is TGCACCAGCAGCCAAGAGCACCCCGAGCCCCGGCAGGCGAATGAAAAACTGTTTTTT. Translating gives CTSSQEHPEPRQANEKLFF.

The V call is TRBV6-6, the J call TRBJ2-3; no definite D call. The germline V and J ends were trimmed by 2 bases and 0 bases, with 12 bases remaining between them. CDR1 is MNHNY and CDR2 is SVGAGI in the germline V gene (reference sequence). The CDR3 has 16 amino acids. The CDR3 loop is CASSYTMTRSTDTQYF. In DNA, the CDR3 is TGTGCCAGCAGTTACACCATGACAAGAAGCACAGATACGCAGTATTTT.

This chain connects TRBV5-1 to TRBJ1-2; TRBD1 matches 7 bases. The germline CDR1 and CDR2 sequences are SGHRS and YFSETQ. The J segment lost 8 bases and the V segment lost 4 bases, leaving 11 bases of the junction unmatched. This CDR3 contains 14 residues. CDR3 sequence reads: CASSLKDQGGGYTF. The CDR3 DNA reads TGCGCCAGCAGCCTCAAGGACCAGGGGGGCGGCTACACCTTC.

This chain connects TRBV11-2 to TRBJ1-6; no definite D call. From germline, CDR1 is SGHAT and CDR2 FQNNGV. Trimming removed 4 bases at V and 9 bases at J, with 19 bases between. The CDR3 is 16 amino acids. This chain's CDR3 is CASSSGLGREGSPLHF. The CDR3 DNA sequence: TGTGCCAGCAGCTCCGGGTTGGGGAGAGAAGGTTCACCCCTCCACTTT.

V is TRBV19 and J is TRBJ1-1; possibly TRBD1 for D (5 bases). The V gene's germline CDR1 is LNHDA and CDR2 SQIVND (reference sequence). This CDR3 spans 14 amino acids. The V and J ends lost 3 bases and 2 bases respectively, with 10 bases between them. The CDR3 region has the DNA TGTGCCAGTAGTATGACAGCCGTCAACACTGAAGCTTTCTTT. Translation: CASSMTAVNTEAFF.

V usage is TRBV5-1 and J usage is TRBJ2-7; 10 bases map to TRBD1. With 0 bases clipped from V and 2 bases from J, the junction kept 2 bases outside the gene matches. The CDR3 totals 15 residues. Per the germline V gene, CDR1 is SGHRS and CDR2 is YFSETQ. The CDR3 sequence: CASSLAGTGAYEQYF. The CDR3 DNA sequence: TGCGCCAGCAGCTTGGCGGGGACAGGGGCCTACGAGCAGTACTTC.

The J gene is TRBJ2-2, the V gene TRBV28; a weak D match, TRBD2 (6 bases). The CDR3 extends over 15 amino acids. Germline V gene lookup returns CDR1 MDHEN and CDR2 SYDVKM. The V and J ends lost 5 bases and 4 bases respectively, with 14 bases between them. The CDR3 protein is CASSPTAGSTGELFF. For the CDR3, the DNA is TGTGCCAGCAGTCCCACCGCGGGGAGCACCGGGGAGCTGTTTTTT.

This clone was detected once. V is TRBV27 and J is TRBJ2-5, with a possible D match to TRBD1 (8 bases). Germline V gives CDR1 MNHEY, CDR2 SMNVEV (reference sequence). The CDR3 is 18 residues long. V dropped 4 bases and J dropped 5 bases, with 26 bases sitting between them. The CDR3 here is CASSSLGQRTGRDETQYF. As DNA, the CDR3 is TGTGCCAGCAGTTCCCTGGGACAGAGGACAGGGAGGGACGAGACCCAGTACTTC.

CDR3 region: CASRTGDGTQYF. CDR3 in DNA: TGTGCCAGCAGAACGGGGGATGGGACCCAGTACTTC. The chain is built from TRBV27 and TRBJ2-5; D perhaps matches TRBD2 (6 bases). The V gene lost 6 bases and the J gene lost 7 bases, with 12 bases spanning the gap. CDR1 and CDR2 (germline): MNHEY, SMNVEV (reference sequence). CDR3 length: 12 amino acids.

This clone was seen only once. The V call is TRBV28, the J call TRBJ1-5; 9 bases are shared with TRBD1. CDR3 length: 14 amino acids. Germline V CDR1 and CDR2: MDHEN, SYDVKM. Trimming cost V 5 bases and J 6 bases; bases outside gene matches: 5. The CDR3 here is CASSRDRDGQPQHF. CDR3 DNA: TGTGCCAGCAGTAGGGACAGGGATGGTCAGCCCCAGCATTTT.

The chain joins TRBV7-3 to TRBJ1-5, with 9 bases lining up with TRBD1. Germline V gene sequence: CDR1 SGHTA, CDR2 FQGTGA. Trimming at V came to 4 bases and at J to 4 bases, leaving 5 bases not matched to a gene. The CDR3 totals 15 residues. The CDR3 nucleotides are TGTGCCAGCAGCTGGGACAGGGAACTAAATCAGCCCCAGCATTTT. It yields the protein CASSWDRELNQPQHF.

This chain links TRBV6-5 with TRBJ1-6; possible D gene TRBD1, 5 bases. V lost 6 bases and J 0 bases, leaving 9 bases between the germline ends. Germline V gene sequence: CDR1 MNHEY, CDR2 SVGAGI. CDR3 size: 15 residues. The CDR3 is CASSRGSSYNSPLHF. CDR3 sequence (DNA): TGTGCCAGCAGCCGGGGGAGCTCCTATAATTCACCCCTCCACTTT.

The CDR3 sequence is CASSLSGPTDTQYF. In DNA, the CDR3 is TGTGCCAGCAGCCTTAGCGGACCCACAGATACGCAGTATTTT. The V and J genes are TRBV6-5 and TRBJ2-3; D possibly corresponds to TRBD2 (6 bases). V shed 6 bases and J shed 2 bases, with 12 bases lying between them. CDR3 length equals 14 residues. Germline CDR1 is MNHEY and CDR2 is SVGAGI.

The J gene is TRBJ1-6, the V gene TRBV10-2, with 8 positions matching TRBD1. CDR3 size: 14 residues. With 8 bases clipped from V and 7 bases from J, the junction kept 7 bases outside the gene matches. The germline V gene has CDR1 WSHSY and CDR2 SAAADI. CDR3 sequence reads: CASCGTGLNSPLHF. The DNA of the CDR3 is TGCGCCAGCTGCGGGACAGGTCTGAATTCACCCCTCCACTTT.